Sequencing of this TCR beta chain was carried out in a study of T cells after yellow fever vaccination. Study observations and caveats: Abundant contaminating clonotypes from the bulk population could appear in FACS-sorted repertoires. Post-booster repertoires again held most primary-vaccination clones (96% CD4, 88% CD8).

Details on this clonotype: Its antigen is currently unknown.

Looked up from germline, CDR1 is MDHEN and CDR2 is SYDVKM. This CDR3 comprises 13 residues. V lost 10 bases and J lost 9, with 16 bases in between. Synthesis of TCR cDNA relied on 5'RACE template switching, which attached a universal primer site and UMIs. Via MiXCR, TCRdb re-called the 5' RACE reads, giving one row per CDR3 protein. The table records 600,000 to 750,000 distinct CDR3 sequences, about 12% of them present only once. The chain joins TRBV28 to TRBJ1-6; a possible D gene is TRBD1 (6 bases). The clonotype was recovered from a man aged 30-40 years who received the YFV17D yellow fever vaccine. The sequenced sample was PBMCs, obtained on the day of the yellow fever booster vaccination. The DNA of the CDR3 is TGTGCCACCCATCCGGGGGCCAGTTCACCCCTCCACTTT. Translating gives CATHPGASSPLHF.